Below, one T cell receptor (beta chain) is given with its context. The sample belongs to a study of blood T cell repertoires in COVID-19. The protocol was immunoSEQ multiplex PCR, while the TCRdb copy is restricted to in-frame clones and leaves out a portion. Of tens of thousands of clones listed, roughly 78% are singletons. The V gene end was trimmed by 4 bases and the J gene end by 3 bases; junction bases not matched to a gene: 6. CDR3 length equals 16 residues. Per the germline V gene, CDR1 is SGHTA and CDR2 is FQGNSA. The TCR originated in a man in his fifties or sixties with active or convalescent COVID-19. Sequencing used peripheral blood. The chain links TRBV7-2 to TRBJ2-2; 9 bases align to TRBD1. The CDR3 region is CASSSSQGAYTGELFF. The CDR3 bases are TGTGCCAGCAGCTCCTCACAGGGGGCGTACACCGGGGAGCTGTTTTTT.